Shown below are 22 T cell receptor beta chains from a single sample sequenced in a study of cytomegalovirus exposure and HLA in healthy donors (dated by TCRdb to 2016 to 2017). The method behind the library was the immunoSEQ multiplex PCR assay. The multiplex PCR relied on a mix of 60 forward primers for TCR Vbeta segments and 13 reverse primers for TCR Jbeta segments. TCRdb re-hosts the immuneACCESS table, in-frame sequences only. Its copies lack some clones; in the studies checked, an unresolved V gene accounts for under half of them, and the cause for the rest is not known. This specimen's table enumerates under 100,000 clones. The ten largest clones capture around 3.4% of the sample. Sequenced sample: PBMCs. These receptor sequences come from a woman younger than 45 in good health and CMV-seronegative.

V usage is TRBV28 and J usage is TRBJ1-1; no firm D call. With 2 bases removed from V and 5 bases from J, the gap between germline ends came to 12 bases. Germline V gene sequence: CDR1 MDHEN, CDR2 SYDVKM. The CDR3 extends over 14 amino acids. CDR3 DNA sequence: TGTGCCAGCAGTTTAGTACGGGTCCAAACTGAAGCTTTCTTT. It is translated as CASSLVRVQTEAFF.

Note on this clone: Additional DNA sequences in this sample encode the identical CDR3. The genes are TRBV6-4 and TRBJ2-1; 10 nucleotides agree with TRBD2. V lost 5 bases and J lost 10; bases outside the gene matches: 11. The germline gives CDR1 MRHNA, CDR2 SNTAGT. The CDR3 length is 15 residues. CDR3: CASSTQAGGQGEQFF. The DNA of the CDR3 is TGTGCCAGCAGTACTCAAGCGGGAGGGCAGGGGGAGCAGTTCTTC.

CDR3 nucleotides: TGTGCCAGCCAAGGGACAAACTGGAATCAGCCCCAGCATTTT. Translation: CASQGTNWNQPQHF. This chain connects TRBV19 to TRBJ1-5, with a tentative D call TRBD1 (6 bases). The V gene lost 9 bases and the J gene lost 4 bases, with 16 bases spanning the gap. CDR1 is LNHDA and CDR2 is SQIVND in the germline V gene (reference sequence). The CDR3 covers 14 residues.

The chain carries TRBV4-1 and TRBJ2-7, with TRBD1 matching over 9 bases. The V gene's germline CDR1 is MGHRA and CDR2 YSYEKL. V was clipped by 0 bases and J by 3 bases; unmatched bases: 6. This CDR3 comprises 16 residues. The CDR3 DNA reads TGCGCCAGCAGCCAAGAAGCTGTGGGACAGGGCTACGAGCAGTACTTC. Amino acids: CASSQEAVGQGYEQYF.

The V gene is TRBV5-1, the J gene TRBJ1-1; TRBD1 matches at 8 bases. Trimming removed 0 bases from V and 10 bases from J; junction bases left unmatched: 5. The length of the CDR3 is 13 residues. Germline CDR1 reads SGHRS; CDR2 reads YFSETQ. The CDR3 loop is CASSLATGESAFF. CDR3 nucleotide sequence: TGCGCCAGCAGCTTGGCGACAGGGGAATCAGCTTTCTTT.

The CDR3 here is CASSRLGQLNTEAFF. In nucleotides, the CDR3 is TGCGCCAGCAGCCGACTTGGACAGTTGAACACTGAAGCTTTCTTT. The chain uses TRBV4-1 and TRBJ1-1; TRBD1 is a possible D gene (6 bases). Per the germline V gene, CDR1 is MGHRA and CDR2 is YSYEKL. This CDR3 is built from 15 residues. V lost 4 bases and J lost 0, with 12 bases in between.

This chain connects TRBV13 to TRBJ2-3; 7 bases are shared with TRBD2. J gave up 5 bases and V 1 base, and 6 bases lay outside the gene matches. The V gene's germline CDR1 is PRHDT and CDR2 FYEKMQ (reference sequence). CDR3 length: 15 residues. The CDR3 region is CASSLDGEGKDTQYF. The CDR3 DNA reads as TGTGCCAGCAGCTTAGACGGGGAGGGCAAAGATACGCAGTATTTT.

The chain combines TRBV4-1 with TRBJ1-2; D gene uncertain. The germline V and J ends were trimmed by 0 bases and 8 bases, with 10 bases remaining between them. The V gene's germline CDR1 is MGHRA and CDR2 YSYEKL. The CDR3 has 13 amino acids. CDR3 protein: CASSQDLGRGYTF. The CDR3 DNA sequence: TGCGCCAGCAGCCAAGATCTTGGGAGGGGCTACACCTTC.

As DNA, the CDR3 is TGTGCCAGCAGCGACAGGGCCGATGATGGCTACACCTTC. Translating it yields CASSDRADDGYTF. V gene TRBV9 combines with J gene TRBJ1-2; TRBD1 is a possible D gene (6 bases). The CDR3 runs to 13 residues. Trimming stripped 3 bases from V and 6 bases from J, with 12 bases between. Looked up from germline, CDR1 is SGDLS and CDR2 is YYNGEE.

The chain employs TRBV4-2 and TRBJ1-3, with 11 bases lining up with TRBD1. After removal of 4 bases from V and 7 bases from J, the junction contained 9 bases not matched to a gene. The germline CDR1 and CDR2 sequences are LGHNA and YNFKEQ. The CDR3 is 16 amino acids. The CDR3 protein is CASSRKSGQGANTIYF. CDR3 DNA: TGTGCCAGCAGCCGAAAGAGTGGACAGGGGGCTAACACCATATATTTT.

The rearrangement links TRBV29-1 to TRBJ1-2; D gene unclear. Trimming removed 2 bases from V and 4 bases from J, with 5 bases in between. From germline, CDR1 is SQVTM and CDR2 ANQGSEA. The CDR3 runs to 11 residues. CDR3 in amino acids: CSVERGYGYTF. The CDR3 region has the DNA TGCAGCGTTGAACGGGGCTATGGCTACACCTTC. Using reference TRBV29-1 and TRBJ1-2 for the parts outside the CDR3, the full variable domain is SAVISQKPSRDICQRGTSLTIQCQVDSQVTMMFWYRQQPGQSLTLIATANQGSEATYESGFVIDKFPISRPNLTFSTLTVSNMSPEDSSIYLCSVERGYGYTFGSGTRLTVV.

The chain carries TRBV5-6 and TRBJ1-4; D might be TRBD1 (6 bases). V was trimmed by 6 bases and J by 3 bases, leaving 24 bases between them. Germline lookup yields CDR1 SGHDT and CDR2 YYEEEE. CDR3 size: 18 residues. This CDR3 reads CASTSLVGFGQPNEKLFF. In nucleotides, the CDR3 is TGTGCCAGCACCTCCCTAGTTGGATTTGGACAGCCTAATGAAAAACTGTTTTTT.

The rearrangement links TRBV27 to TRBJ2-7; the match to TRBD1 covers 10 bases. This CDR3 has 17 residues. Trimming at V came to 5 bases and at J to 2 bases, leaving 12 bases not matched to a gene. Germline CDR1 MNHEY, CDR2 SMNVEV (reference sequence). The CDR3 here is CASSRPGTGAAAYEQYF. DNA for the CDR3: TGTGCCAGCAGTCGTCCCGGGACAGGGGCCGCTGCCTACGAGCAGTACTTC.

This chain uses TRBV7-2 with TRBJ1-2; D is unresolved. Trimming took 4 bases from V and 4 from J, leaving 16 bases between them. CDR3 length: 15 amino acids. The germline V gene has CDR1 SGHTA and CDR2 FQGNSA. The CDR3 nucleotides read TGTGCCAGCAGCTCCTCCGGGATGATTGGCTATGGCTACACCTTC. It translates to CASSSSGMIGYGYTF.

The rearrangement uses TRBV19 and TRBJ2-2; D possibly corresponds to TRBD2 (6 bases). The CDR3 totals 14 residues. Looked up from germline, CDR1 is LNHDA and CDR2 is SQIVND (reference sequence). The germline V and J ends were trimmed by 6 bases and 4 bases, with 12 bases remaining between them. Here the CDR3 DNA reads TGTGCCAGTAGGGGGGGAAGGGGCACCGGGGAGCTGTTTTTT. Translation gives CASRGGRGTGELFF.

The chain recombines TRBV5-1 with TRBJ2-1, with TRBD1 identical over 7 bases. Trimming removed 5 bases from V and 3 bases from J; junction bases left unmatched: 5. Germline CDR1 reads SGHRS; CDR2 reads YFSETQ. This CDR3 is 14 amino acids long. As DNA, the CDR3 is TGCGCCAGCAGTGGACAGGATTTCTACAATGAGCAGTTCTTC. It encodes CASSGQDFYNEQFF. The full variable domain, rest sourced from reference TRBV5-1 and TRBJ2-1, is KAGVTQTPRYLIKTRGQQVTLSCSPISGHRSVSWYQQTPGQGLQFLFEYFSETQRNKGNFPGRFSGRQFSNSRSEMNVSTLELGDSALYLCASSGQDFYNEQFFGPGTRLTVL.

The gene calls are TRBV5-6 and TRBJ1-2, with 12 bases that match TRBD1. J gave up 8 bases and V 4 bases, and 6 bases lay outside the gene matches. This CDR3 has 14 residues. The germline V gene encodes CDR1 SGHDT and CDR2 YYEEEE. This CDR3 is CASSMGQGARGYTF. The CDR3 DNA is TGTGCCAGCAGCATGGGACAGGGGGCCCGCGGCTACACCTTC.

The chain uses TRBV13 and TRBJ1-4, with a weak D call TRBD1 (6 bases). The ends were cut back, 3 bases at V and 1 base at J, with 6 bases in the middle. Looked up from germline, CDR1 is PRHDT and CDR2 is FYEKMQ (reference sequence). This CDR3 is built from 14 residues. The CDR3 sequence: CASSLTGTNEKLFF. For the CDR3, the DNA is TGTGCCAGCAGCTTGACAGGAACTAATGAAAAACTGTTTTTT. The variable domain in full, completed from reference TRBV13 and TRBJ1-4, reads AAGVIQSPRHLIKEKRETATLKCYPIPRHDTVYWYQQGPGQDPQFLISFYEKMQSDKGSIPDRFSAQQFSDYHSELNMSSLELGDSALYFCASSLTGTNEKLFFGSGTQLSVL.

The V gene is TRBV5-1, the J gene TRBJ1-1; 9 positions agree with TRBD1. CDR1 and CDR2 from the germline V gene are SGHRS and YFSETQ. V was clipped by 0 bases and J by 4 bases; unmatched bases: 4. The CDR3 consists of 15 residues. Here the CDR3 reads CASSLGTGEGTEAFF. The CDR3 nucleotides read TGCGCCAGCAGCTTGGGGACAGGGGAGGGCACTGAAGCTTTCTTT.

The chain links TRBV19 to TRBJ1-5; 8 bases align to TRBD1. Germline V gene data show CDR1 as LNHDA and CDR2 as SQIVND (reference sequence). The CDR3 has 19 residues. The trim removed 7 bases at V and 0 bases at J, leaving 17 bases unmatched. The CDR3 region is CASTTDRGAPPYSNQPQHF. DNA for the CDR3: TGTGCCAGTACAACTGACAGGGGCGCTCCTCCTTATAGCAATCAGCCCCAGCATTTT.

The chain recombines TRBV19 with TRBJ2-7; the match to TRBD2 covers 13 bases. The germline V gene encodes CDR1 LNHDA and CDR2 SQIVND (reference sequence). The CDR3 consists of 15 residues. The ends lost 5 bases at V and 5 bases at J; junction bases unmatched: 6. DNA for the CDR3: TGTGCCAGTAGTCCGGGACTAGCGGGGACGAACGAGCAGTACTTC. Protein sequence: CASSPGLAGTNEQYF. Using reference TRBV19 and TRBJ2-7 for the parts outside the CDR3, the full variable domain is DGGITQSPKYLFRKEGQNVTLSCEQNLNHDAMYWYRQDPGQGLRLIYYSQIVNDFQKGDIAEGYSVSREKKESFPLTVTSAQKNPTAFYLCASSPGLAGTNEQYFGPGTRLTVT.

The chain combines TRBV4-1 with TRBJ2-2; D remains unclear. The CDR3 runs to 12 residues. V lost 4 bases and J 6 bases, leaving 6 bases between the germline ends. Per germline, CDR1 MGHRA and CDR2 YSYEKL. The CDR3 bases are TGCGCCAGCAGCCCCCCGGCCGGGGAGCTGTTTTTT. It is translated as CASSPPAGELFF.